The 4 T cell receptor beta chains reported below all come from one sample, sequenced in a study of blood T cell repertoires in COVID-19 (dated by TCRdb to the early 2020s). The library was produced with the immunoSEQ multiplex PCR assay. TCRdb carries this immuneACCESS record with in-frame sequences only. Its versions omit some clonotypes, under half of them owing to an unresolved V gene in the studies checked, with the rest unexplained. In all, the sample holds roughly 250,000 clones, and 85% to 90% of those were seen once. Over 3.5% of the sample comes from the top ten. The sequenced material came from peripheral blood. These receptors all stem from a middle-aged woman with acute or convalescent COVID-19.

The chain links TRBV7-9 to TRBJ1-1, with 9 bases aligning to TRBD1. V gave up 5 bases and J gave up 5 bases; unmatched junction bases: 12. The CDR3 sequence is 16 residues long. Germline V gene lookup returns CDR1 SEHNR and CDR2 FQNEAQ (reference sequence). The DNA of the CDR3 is TGTGCCAGCAGCACTCGGACAGGGGTTTCGTGGACTGAAGCTTTCTTT. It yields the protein CASSTRTGVSWTEAFF.

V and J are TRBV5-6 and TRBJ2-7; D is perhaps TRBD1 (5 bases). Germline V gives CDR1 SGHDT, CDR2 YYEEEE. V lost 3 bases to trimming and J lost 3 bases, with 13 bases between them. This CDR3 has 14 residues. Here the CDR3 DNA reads TGTGCCAGCAGCTGGGGCAAATCATTCTACGAGCAGTACGTC. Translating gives CASSWGKSFYEQYV.

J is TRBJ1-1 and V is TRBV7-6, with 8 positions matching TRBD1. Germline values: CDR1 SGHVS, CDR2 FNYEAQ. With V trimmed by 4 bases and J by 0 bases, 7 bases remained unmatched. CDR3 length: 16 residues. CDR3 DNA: TGTGCCAGCAGCTCATACGGACAGGGAATGAACACTGAAGCTTTCTTT. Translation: CASSSYGQGMNTEAFF.

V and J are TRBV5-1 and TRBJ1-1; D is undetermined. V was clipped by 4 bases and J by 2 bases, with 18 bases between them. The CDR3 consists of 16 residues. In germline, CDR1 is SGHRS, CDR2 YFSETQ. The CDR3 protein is CASSLLRSEGNTEAFF. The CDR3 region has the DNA TGCGCCAGCAGCCTGTTAAGGTCGGAGGGCAACACTGAAGCTTTCTTT.